The T cell receptor beta chain described here comes from a study of glioma-infiltrating T cells after dendritic cell vaccination. Across the whole study: Dendritic cell vaccine was injected intradermally three times, biweekly.

Indicated time point: after dendritic cell vaccination, including at tumor progression/relapse. Fresh-frozen tumor tissue and more than two years of survival data were available for all. Germline V CDR1 and CDR2: ENHRY, SYGVKD. CDR3 length equals 12 residues. V lost 10 bases and J lost 8; bases outside the gene matches: 7. Up to 2 ug genomic DNA was used for TCRB CDR3 amplification. Profiled with immunoSEQ multiplex PCR; TCRdb holds only in-frame clones, not every one. The repertoire holds approximately 90,000 clones, with 70% to 90% as singletons. This TCR derives from a human donor with glioblastoma. The sample here was blood, taken after dendritic cell vaccination. The chain carries TRBV10-3 and TRBJ1-2, with 10 positions matching TRBD1. The DNA of the CDR3 is TGTGCCACGTGGGACAGGGGATACGGCTACACCTTC. It is translated as CATWDRGYGYTF.